The TCR beta chain described here comes from a study of graft-versus-host responses after intestinal transplantation. The overall study: After anti-thymocyte globulin induction, recipients took tacrolimus and steroids for 3 to 4 years. Study-wide results and limits: Recipient marrow held GvH clones, some first seen in ileum or blood.

This clone was detected only a few times. The antigen remains undetermined. Produced via immunoSEQ multiplex PCR; TCRdb's table is partial and in-frame only. The sample lists tens of thousands of clones, almost 90% occurring once. Per the germline V gene, CDR1 is SEHNR and CDR2 is FQNEAQ (reference sequence). The CDR3 sequence is 12 residues long. Trimming shortened V by 10 bases and J by 3 bases, and 12 bases separated the two germline ends. The source is a human donor who was the organ donor for an intestinal transplant. This specimen consisted of unstimulated CD8+ T cells sorted from spleen or lymph node cells, obtained before transplant. The rearrangement uses TRBV7-9 and TRBJ1-1; weak D call: TRBD1 (6 bases). CDR3 in DNA: TGTGCCACCCAGGGGATGGACACTGAAGCTTTCTTT. This translates into CATQGMDTEAFF.